This TCR beta chain was identified during a study of T cell changes during pregnancy in multiple sclerosis. Here immunoSEQ multiplex PCR was the method, and the copy in TCRdb shows in-frame clones only, minus some. The sample lists around 56,000 clones; roughly nine tenths were seen once. V lost 8 bases to trimming and J lost 7 bases; unmatched junction nucleotides: 8. The CDR3 loop spans 14 amino acids. The germline CDR1 and CDR2 sequences are MNHEY and SVGAGI. The source is a female donor in good health, enrolled as a control in a pregnancy study. This material consisted of peripheral blood, taken in the first trimester of pregnancy. This rearrangement joins TRBV6-5 to TRBJ1-6; TRBD1 agrees at 7 bases. CDR3 sequence: CASGKRDSNSPLHF. For the CDR3, the DNA is TGTGCCAGCGGAAAACGGGACAGCAATTCACCCCTCCACTTT.